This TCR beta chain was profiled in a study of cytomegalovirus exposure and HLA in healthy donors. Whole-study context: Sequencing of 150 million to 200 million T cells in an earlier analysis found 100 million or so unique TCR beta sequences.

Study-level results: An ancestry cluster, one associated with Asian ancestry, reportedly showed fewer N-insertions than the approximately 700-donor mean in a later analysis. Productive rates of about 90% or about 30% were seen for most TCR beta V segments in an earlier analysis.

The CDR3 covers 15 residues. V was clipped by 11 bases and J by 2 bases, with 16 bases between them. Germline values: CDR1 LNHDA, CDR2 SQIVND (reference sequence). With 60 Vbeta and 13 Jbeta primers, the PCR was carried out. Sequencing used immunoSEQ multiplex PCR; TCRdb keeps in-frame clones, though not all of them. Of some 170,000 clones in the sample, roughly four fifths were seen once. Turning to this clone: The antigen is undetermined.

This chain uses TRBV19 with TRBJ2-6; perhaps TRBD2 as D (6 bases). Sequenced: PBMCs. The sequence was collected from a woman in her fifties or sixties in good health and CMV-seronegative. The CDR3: CASRDSRTGANVLTF. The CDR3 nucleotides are TGTGCCTCGAGGGACTCCCGAACTGGGGCCAACGTCCTGACTTTC. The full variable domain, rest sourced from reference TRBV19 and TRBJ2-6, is DGGITQSPKYLFRKEGQNVTLSCEQNLNHDAMYWYRQDPGQGLRLIYYSQIVNDFQKGDIAEGYSVSREKKESFPLTVTSAQKNPTAFYLCASRDSRTGANVLTFGAGSRLTVL.